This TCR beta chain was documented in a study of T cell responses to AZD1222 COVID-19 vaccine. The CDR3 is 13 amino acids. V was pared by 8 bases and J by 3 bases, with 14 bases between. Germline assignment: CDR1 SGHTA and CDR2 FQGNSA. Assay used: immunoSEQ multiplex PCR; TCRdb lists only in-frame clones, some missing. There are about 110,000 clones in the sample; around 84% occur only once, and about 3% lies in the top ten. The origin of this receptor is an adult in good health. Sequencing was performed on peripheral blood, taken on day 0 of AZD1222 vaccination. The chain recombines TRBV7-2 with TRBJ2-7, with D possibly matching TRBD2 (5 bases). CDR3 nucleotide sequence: TGTGCCAGCCGCCCAAGTCGGGACTACGAGCAGTACTTC. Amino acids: CASRPSRDYEQYF.